The 7 T cell receptor beta chains listed next were all sequenced from one sample in a study of tumor-infiltrating lymphocytes in primary liver carcinoma. With 500 ng total RNA as template and a constant-region primer, TCR beta cDNA was made. ARM-PCR, slightly modified, supplied the TCR beta libraries through three nested multiplex PCR rounds. A C-beta reverse primer and TRBV1-TRBV30 forward primers served in each of the first two PCR rounds, at ten to eleven cycles apiece. A single record per CDR3 protein comes from TCRdb applying MiXCR to the multiplex PCR reads. The data contain over 100,000 distinct CDR3 sequences, roughly 70% of them singletons. RNA and DNA were co-extracted from roughly 20-30 mg of unsorted bulk tissue. Sequences were obtained from tumor-adjacent normal liver tissue. The source is a woman aged 60-75 years with primary liver carcinoma and hepatitis B virus infection.

This clonotype came up a few times. With a much larger clone just one base away, this may be a read error. The chain carries TRBV6-5 and TRBJ1-1; D may be TRBD1 (5 bases). The CDR3 spans 13 residues. Germline CDR1 MNHEY, CDR2 SVGAGI. Trimming stripped 2 bases from V and 13 bases from J, with 17 bases between. The CDR3 sequence: CASSYGGGSRDFF. As DNA, the CDR3 is TGTGCCAGCAGTTACGGGGGGGGGTCAAGGGATTTCTTT.

About this clonotype: The conserved closing phenylalanine or tryptophan is absent in this CDR3, likely reflecting a read error. The rearrangement links TRBV6-1 to TRBJ2-5; D perhaps matches TRBD1 (6 bases). This CDR3 has 14 residues. Germline CDR1 is MNHNS and CDR2 is SASEGT. CDR3 nucleotide sequence: TGTGCCAGCAGTGTAAGGGGGATCGGGGAGATCCAGTACTCC. This translates into CASSVRGIGEIQYS.

For this clonotype: The junction departs from the called germline gene at one end, perhaps through a read error. The chain couples TRBV7-8 to TRBJ2-1, with 8 nucleotides matching TRBD1. The germline gives CDR1 SGHVS, CDR2 FQNEAQ. The CDR3 length is 15 residues. CDR3 loop: CVSSPRQGPYNEQLF. Written as DNA, the CDR3 is TGTGTCAGCAGCCCGCGACAGGGGCCCTACAATGAGCAGCTCTTC.

J is TRBJ2-3 and V is TRBV29-1; the D gene is possibly TRBD1 (6 bases). CDR3 size: 13 residues. Per germline, CDR1 SQVTM and CDR2 ANQGSEA. Trimming removed 3 bases at V and 6 bases at J, with 13 bases between. CDR3 sequence (DNA): TGCAGCGTTGATGAGGGGGACACGGATACGCAGTATTTT. Amino acids: CSVDEGDTDTQYF.

With regard to this clonotype: Its ends do not fully match the called genes, so a read error is possible. The chain has TRBV29-1 and TRBJ2-1, with D perhaps TRBD2 (7 bases). From germline, CDR1 is SQVTM and CDR2 ANQGSEA. The CDR3 loop spans 14 amino acids. The CDR3 sequence is CSSIHRGALNEQSF. CDR3 sequence (DNA): TGCAGCTCAATCCATCGGGGGGCACTTAATGAGCAGTCCTTC.

This chain joins TRBV12-3 or TRBV12-4 and TRBJ2-1; 13 positions match TRBD2. The V segment lost 8 bases and the J segment 6 bases; nucleotides outside the gene matches: 10. The CDR3 totals 16 residues. The CDR3 DNA is TGTGCCAGCGGCCGCGTCGGGACTAGCGGGACCAATGAGCAGTTCTTC. This codes for CASGRVGTSGTNEQFF.

This CDR3 is CASKASRLRETQYF. Here the CDR3 DNA reads TGTGCCAGCAAGGCCAGCCGGCTGCGAGAGACCCAGTACTTC. The rearrangement links TRBV6-1 to TRBJ2-5; D not certain. This CDR3 has 14 amino acids. V gave up 7 bases and J gave up 4 bases, with 16 bases separating them. Germline V lookup: CDR1 MNHNS, CDR2 SASEGT.